The T cell receptor (beta chain) under discussion was sequenced for a study of cytomegalovirus exposure and HLA in healthy donors. Regarding the study as a whole: The study had only CMV serostatus as immune exposure information. Highly shared variants forming one cluster were likely a sequencing artifact. Altogether, some 170 TCR beta chains were recorded as cytomegalovirus-associated.

The CDR3 runs to 14 residues. V lost 8 bases to trimming and J lost 5 bases; unmatched junction nucleotides: 10. Germline V gene lookup returns CDR1 SGHRS and CDR2 YFSETQ. To note about this clone: Its antigen is undetermined.

No CMV serostatus entry exists for this donor. It was with 60 Vbeta and 13 Jbeta primers that the PCR ran. Data came from immunoSEQ multiplex PCR; TCRdb stores just in-frame clones and leaves some out. The sample includes about 130,000 clones, 80% of them seen just once. This sequence originates from a man aged 25 to 45 in good health. The V gene is TRBV5-1, the J gene TRBJ2-1; 7 nucleotides line up with TRBD1. The sample consisted of PBMCs. The CDR3 region is CASDNGQDNNEQFF. The CDR3 DNA is TGCGCCAGTGACAACGGACAGGATAACAATGAGCAGTTCTTC.